This T cell receptor (beta chain) stems from a study of CD8 T cells in ankylosing spondylitis. Points from the study as a whole: Peripheral blood samples showed relatively rare disease-linked clones, and these clones were CD8+. Made up of under ten highly homologous variants, a TCR beta motif appeared characteristic of ankylosing spondylitis blood. Reports say disease-linked clones showed up significantly more in matched ankylosing spondylitis synovial fluid.

Germline V lookup: CDR1 SGHTA, CDR2 FQGNSA. This CDR3 has 15 residues. The V end was cut by 0 bases, the J end by 0 bases, with 9 bases between. By quantitative 5'-RACE with molecular barcodes, the TCR beta libraries were made. TCRdb re-called the 5' RACE reads through MiXCR, storing one row per CDR3 protein. Here the sample spans 200,000 to 250,000 distinct CDR3 sequences, approximately 7.3% being singletons. This clonotype showed up many times. Its antigen remains unidentified. The TCR sequence derives from a male donor with ankylosing spondylitis. The sequencing input was blood, either unsorted or a sorted T cell fraction (not recorded which). V and J are TRBV7-2 and TRBJ2-7, with D hard to call. Written as DNA, the CDR3 is TGTGCCAGCAGCTTAGCAGGCTCCCGCTCCTACGAGCAGTACTTC. Protein sequence: CASSLAGSRSYEQYF.